This T cell receptor beta chain is drawn from a study of T cells in tumors after PD-1 blockade. Study-wide background: Patients received pembrolizumab 200 mg every 3 weeks or cemiplimab 350 mg every 2 weeks. During anti-PD-1 treatment, some patients continued daily vismodegib 150 mg.

As to this clone: Its target is unknown.

Assay used: immunoSEQ multiplex PCR; TCRdb lists only in-frame clones, some missing. The data show around 46,000 clones, 75% to 85% seen once. The germline V gene has CDR1 MGHRA and CDR2 YSYEKL. The CDR3 is 14 amino acids. V was cut by 5 bases and J by 6 bases, with 14 bases left in between. Overall study findings and caveats: About 40% of tumor TCR clonotypes were also found in blood.

This chain connects TRBV4-1 to TRBJ1-5; D possibly corresponds to TRBD1 (6 bases). Sequenced here: PBMCs, sampled before anti-PD-1 treatment. This TCR derives from a human donor with basal cell carcinoma. CDR3 sequence reads: CASSSQAGAQPQHF. CDR3 in DNA: TGCGCCAGCAGCTCCCAAGCGGGGGCTCAGCCCCAGCATTTT.